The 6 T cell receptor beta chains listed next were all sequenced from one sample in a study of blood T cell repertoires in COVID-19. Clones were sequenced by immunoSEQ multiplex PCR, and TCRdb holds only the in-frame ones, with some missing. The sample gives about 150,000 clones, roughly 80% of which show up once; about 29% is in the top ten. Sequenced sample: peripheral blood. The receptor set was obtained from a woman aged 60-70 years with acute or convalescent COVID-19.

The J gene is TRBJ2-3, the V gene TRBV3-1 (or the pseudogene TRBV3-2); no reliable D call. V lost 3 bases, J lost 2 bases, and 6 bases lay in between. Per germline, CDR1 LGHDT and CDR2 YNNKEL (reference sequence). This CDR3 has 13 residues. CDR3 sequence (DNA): TGTGCCAGCAGCCAGGGCTACACAGATACGCAGTATTTT. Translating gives CASSQGYTDTQYF.

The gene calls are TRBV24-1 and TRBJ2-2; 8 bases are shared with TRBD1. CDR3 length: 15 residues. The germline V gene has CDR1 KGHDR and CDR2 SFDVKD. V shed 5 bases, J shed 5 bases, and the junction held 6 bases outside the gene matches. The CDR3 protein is CATSGRDRRTGELFF. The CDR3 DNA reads TGTGCCACCAGTGGTCGGGACAGGAGAACCGGGGAGCTGTTTTTT.

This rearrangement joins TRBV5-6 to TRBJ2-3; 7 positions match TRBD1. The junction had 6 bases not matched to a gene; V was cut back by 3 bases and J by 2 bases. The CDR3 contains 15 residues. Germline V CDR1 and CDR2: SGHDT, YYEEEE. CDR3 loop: CASSSPTGTTDTQYF. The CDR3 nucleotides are TGTGCCAGCAGCTCCCCGACAGGGACCACAGATACGCAGTATTTT.

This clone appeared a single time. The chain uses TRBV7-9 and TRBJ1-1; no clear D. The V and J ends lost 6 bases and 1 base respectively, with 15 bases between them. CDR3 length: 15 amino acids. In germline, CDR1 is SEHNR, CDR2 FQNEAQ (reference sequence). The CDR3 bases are TGTGCCAGCAGTAGTCGGGAGGTTGGGAACACTGAAGCTTTCTTT. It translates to CASSSREVGNTEAFF.

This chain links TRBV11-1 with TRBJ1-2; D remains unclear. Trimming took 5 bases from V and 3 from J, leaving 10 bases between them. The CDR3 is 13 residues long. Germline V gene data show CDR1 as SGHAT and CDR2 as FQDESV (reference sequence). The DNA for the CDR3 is TGTGCCAGCAGCGCGTCGCAGGACTATGGCTACACCTTC. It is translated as CASSASQDYGYTF.

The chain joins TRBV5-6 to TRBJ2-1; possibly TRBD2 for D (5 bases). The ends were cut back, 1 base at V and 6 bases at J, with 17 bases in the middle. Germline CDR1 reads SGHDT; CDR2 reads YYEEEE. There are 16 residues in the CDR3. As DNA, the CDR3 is TGTGCCAGCAGCTTGTTAACAGCCGTGCGGGTCAATGAGCAGTTCTTC. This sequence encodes CASSLLTAVRVNEQFF. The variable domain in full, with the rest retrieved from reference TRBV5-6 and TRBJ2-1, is DAGVTQSPTHLIKTRGQQVTLRCSPKSGHDTVSWYQQALGQGPQFIFQYYEEEERQRGNFPDRFSGHQFPNYSSELNVNALLLGDSALYLCASSLLTAVRVNEQFFGPGTRLTVL.